The entry below describes one T cell receptor beta chain. The antigen it recognizes is unknown. No much larger clone exists at a distance of one base, and base qualities are not known. This record belongs to a study of blood T cell repertoires in COVID-19 (dated by TCRdb to the early 2020s). About the full investigation: Samples from collaborators originated in the United States, Italy and Spain and spanned both the acute and convalescent phases of COVID-19. The prospective study material was composed of cDNA or gDNA derived from T cells, B-cell-depleted T cells, or PBMCs. Subjects who had been exposed to COVID-19, were actively infected with it, or had recovered from it provided the deeply sampled blood TCRbeta repertoires that made up the dataset. The repertoires were released in a freely available public database meant as a resource for research on the immune response to SARS-CoV-2. The samples were drawn from two sources: the first 160 participants of the ongoing ImmuneRACE study, and 1,254 subjects contributed by 6 global collaborators. Sample metadata almost always included a de-identified subject ID, COVID-19 status, age in years and sex. Where HLA class I and class II types were available, the types were taken from metadata supplied by the sample provider, not from assay-based typing.

The investigation overall reported the following: The amount of clinical and demographic metadata varied by source and participant and was provided uncurated.

TCRbeta CDR3 regions were amplified from genomic DNA using the immunoSEQ Assay, a bias-controlled multiplex PCR. Per the source publication's procedure: Within the assay, amplification of reference gene primers was used to estimate how many nucleated cells each sample contained. To quantify the absolute abundance of each unique TCRbeta CDR3 rearrangement, sequence reads were collapsed and filtered. For each sample, productive Simpson clonality was calculated as the square root of Simpson's diversity index over productive rearrangements. Drawn from immuneACCESS, this table holds only the in-frame rearrangements with V and J called that TCRdb kept. Clones are partly lost; checked studies trace under half to an unresolved V gene and leave the rest unexplained. The D gene and trimming were derived from the DNA, and the V and J assignments and clone size from that table. For this sample there are 90,000 to 120,000 clones; under 85% appear just once. The ten most abundant clones make up 4% to 4.5% of the sample.

Collaborating institutions collected whole blood in K2EDTA tubes following their own protocols. For TCRbeta analysis, collaborators shipped samples as frozen whole blood, isolated PBMCs, or DNA extracted from either of those sample types. The specimen was peripheral blood. This TCR derives from a woman aged 65 to 85 with acute or convalescent COVID-19.

The CDR3 sequence is CASSVSQGSYNEQFF. The DNA sequence reads TGTGCCAGCAGCGTTTCACAGGGATCCTACAATGAGCAGTTCTTC. The receptor chain draws on TRBV9 and TRBJ2-1; a weak D assignment points to TRBD1 (6 bases agree). The CDR3 contains 15 residues, cysteine and phenylalanine counted. Of all the DNA, just the CDR3 is kept, 45 bases in frame from base 1. CDR1 and CDR2, looked up from the germline V gene, are SGDLS and YYNGEE. A distance of 10 bases separates the germline ends of V and J, which lose 2 bases and 1 base respectively.